Here is one TCR beta chain with its context. This record comes from a study of blood T cell repertoires in COVID-19. Across the whole study: T cells, B-cell-depleted T cells, or PBMCs provided the cDNA or gDNA that served as material.

The CDR3 runs to 11 residues. The germline V and J ends were trimmed by 2 bases and 3 bases, with 4 bases remaining between them. Germline assignment: CDR1 SQVTM and CDR2 ANQGSEA. Only in-frame clones appear in the TCRdb table, and some are missing; sequencing was by immunoSEQ multiplex PCR. The repertoire holds some 330,000 clones, with more than 85% as singletons. Resolution of symptoms, clearance, or two negative PCRs was present in recovered Cohort 3 donors. The source of this sequence is a woman in her twenties or thirties who had recovered from COVID-19. Sequencing was performed on PBMCs or T cells enriched from blood (not recorded which). This chain connects TRBV29-1 to TRBJ1-1; D call uncertain. This CDR3 is CSVEQDTEAFF. CDR3 sequence (DNA): TGCAGCGTTGAACAGGACACTGAAGCTTTCTTT.